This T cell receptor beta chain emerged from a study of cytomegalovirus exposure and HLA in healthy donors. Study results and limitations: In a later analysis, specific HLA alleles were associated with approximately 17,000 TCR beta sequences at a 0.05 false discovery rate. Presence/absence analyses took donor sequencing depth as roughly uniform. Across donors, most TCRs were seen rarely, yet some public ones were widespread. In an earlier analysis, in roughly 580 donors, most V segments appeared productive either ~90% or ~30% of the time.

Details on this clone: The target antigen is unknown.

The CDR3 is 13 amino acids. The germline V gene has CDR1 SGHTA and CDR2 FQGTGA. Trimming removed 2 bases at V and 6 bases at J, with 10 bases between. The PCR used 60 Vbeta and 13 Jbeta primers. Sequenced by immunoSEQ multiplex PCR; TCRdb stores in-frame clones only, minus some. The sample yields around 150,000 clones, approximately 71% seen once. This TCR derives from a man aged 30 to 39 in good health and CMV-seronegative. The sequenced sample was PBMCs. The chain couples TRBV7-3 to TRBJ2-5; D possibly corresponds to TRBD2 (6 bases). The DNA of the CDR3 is TGTGCCAGCAGCTTAGCTCGGGAGAAGACCCAGTACTTC. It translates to CASSLAREKTQYF. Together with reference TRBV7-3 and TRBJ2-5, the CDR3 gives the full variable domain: GAGVSQTPSNKVTEKGKYVELRCDPISGHTALYWYRQSLGQGPEFLIYFQGTGAADDSGLPNDRFFAVRPEGSVSTLKIQRTERGDSAVYLCASSLAREKTQYFGPGTRLLVL.